This T cell receptor (beta chain) stems from a study of blood T cell repertoires in COVID-19. Study information: Some COVID-19 samples were acute and others convalescent; all came from the United States, Italy and Spain. Sources were T cells, B-cell-depleted T cells, or PBMCs; the material itself was cDNA or gDNA.

Authors' processing steps: Nucleated cell counts were estimated from reference gene primer amplification. Profiling relied on immunoSEQ multiplex PCR, and the TCRdb table lists in-frame clones only, not all of them. D and trimming come from the DNA, and the V and J calls and clone size come from that table. This sample carries 150,000 to 200,000 clones, just under 80% of them seen once, and the ten largest clones take 6.5%. Trimming removed 3 bases at V and 1 base at J, with 6 bases between. The length of the CDR3 is 13 residues. CDR1 and CDR2 from the germline V gene are LNHDA and SQIVND (reference sequence). This clone occurred a few times. This sample also contains other DNA sequences that code for the same CDR3.

This chain uses TRBV19 with TRBJ1-1; possibly TRBD1 for D (5 bases). Sequencing was carried out using peripheral blood. This clonotype originated in a man between 65 and 85 years old with active or convalescent COVID-19. The CDR3 DNA is TGTGCCAGTAGTATCAGGGAGAACACTGAAGCTTTCTTT. Translated: CASSIRENTEAFF.